The rows below give T cell receptor beta chains drawn from one sample of a study of T cells in Graves' hyperthyroidism and ophthalmopathy. MiXCR, run by TCRdb on the multiplex PCR reads, gives a single entry per CDR3 protein. The top ten hold about 29% of the sample, which has about 500,000 distinct CDR3 sequences, roughly a sixth seen once. The sequencing sample was made of blood. The receptor source for this set is a woman in her twenties or thirties with Graves' ophthalmopathy. The CDR3 runs from the conserved cysteine through the conserved F or W. Fields, in order: J gene, V gene, D gene, CDR3 protein. The D gene is left open where the match is weak.

j_gene: TRBJ2-1; v_gene: TRBV28; d_gene: TRBD2; CDR3aa: CASSTGTSGRPSYNEQFF
j_gene: TRBJ2-1; v_gene: TRBV20-1; d_gene: NA; CDR3aa: CSARDRRRASEQFF
j_gene: TRBJ2-1; v_gene: TRBV5-6; d_gene: NA; CDR3aa: CASSQVGRGYNEQFF
j_gene: TRBJ2-1; v_gene: TRBV7-8; d_gene: TRBD2; CDR3aa: CASSTLGAGAGREQFF
j_gene: TRBJ2-3; v_gene: TRBV7-6; d_gene: TRBD2; CDR3aa: CASSLRGRGTDTQYF
j_gene: TRBJ2-7; v_gene: TRBV4-1; d_gene: TRBD1; CDR3aa: CASSTDRGYEQYF
j_gene: TRBJ2-5; v_gene: TRBV7-9; d_gene: NA; CDR3aa: CASSAEQETQYF
j_gene: TRBJ1-5; v_gene: TRBV20-1; d_gene: TRBD1; CDR3aa: CSAGQGRDSNQPQHF
j_gene: TRBJ2-3; v_gene: TRBV28; d_gene: TRBD2; CDR3aa: CASSFSGLAGETDTQYF
j_gene: TRBJ1-2; v_gene: TRBV6-1; d_gene: NA; CDR3aa: CASSEGGFYGYTF
j_gene: TRBJ2-5; v_gene: TRBV28; d_gene: TRBD2; CDR3aa: CASSLQGLALETQYF
j_gene: TRBJ2-1; v_gene: TRBV20-1; d_gene: NA; CDR3aa: CSARGATTYNEQFF
j_gene: TRBJ2-1; v_gene: TRBV7-9; d_gene: NA; CDR3aa: CASTPTRANRNEQFF
j_gene: TRBJ2-1; v_gene: TRBV7-9; d_gene: NA; CDR3aa: CASSRGQLNNEQFF
j_gene: TRBJ1-2; v_gene: TRBV20-1; d_gene: NA; CDR3aa: CSASRVLGGYTF
j_gene: TRBJ1-1; v_gene: TRBV10-3; d_gene: NA; CDR3aa: CAISESRTANTRTEAFF
j_gene: TRBJ2-7; v_gene: TRBV2; d_gene: NA; CDR3aa: CASSLRGSGPYEQYF
j_gene: TRBJ2-7; v_gene: TRBV27; d_gene: TRBD1; CDR3aa: CATRGQGGSYEQYF
j_gene: TRBJ2-7; v_gene: TRBV6-1; d_gene: NA; CDR3aa: CASSEATGSSYEQYF
j_gene: TRBJ2-7; v_gene: TRBV7-8; d_gene: TRBD2; CDR3aa: CASSYTSGKFLDEQYF